Listed here are 23 T cell receptor beta chains from one sample, sequenced in a study of OX40 agonist ivuxolimab in advanced cancers. Clones were sequenced by immunoSEQ multiplex PCR, and TCRdb holds only the in-frame ones, with some missing. The sample has more than 80,000 clones; about 88% are singletons. The starting material was CD4+ or CD8+ T cells sorted from blood, obtained in a trial of the OX40 agonist ivuxolimab. All receptors derive from an adult with an advanced solid tumor such as melanoma, head and neck, liver or kidney cancer.

CDR3 sequence (DNA): TGTGCCAGCAGTGAAGGGGCAATTGAAAAACTGTTTTTT. Amino acid sequence: CASSEGAIEKLFF. The genes are TRBV25-1 and TRBJ1-4; D is possibly TRBD1 (5 bases). Germline assignment: CDR1 MGHDK and CDR2 SYGVNS. CDR3 length equals 13 residues. Trimming pared 2 bases from V and 7 bases from J, leaving 8 bases between.

V gene TRBV2 combines with J gene TRBJ1-6; D is uncertain. Trimming pared 6 bases from V and 16 bases from J, leaving 10 bases between. CDR1 and CDR2 (germline): SNHLY, FYNNEI. The CDR3 has 10 residues. As DNA, the CDR3 is TGTGCCAGCAGGGCCGCCGGGCTCCACTTT. Its protein is CASRAAGLHF.

The J gene is TRBJ1-1, the V gene TRBV29-1; D is undetermined. The CDR3 is 9 amino acids. Germline V CDR1 and CDR2: SQVTM, ANQGSEA. V lost 5 bases and J lost 5, with 3 bases in between. In DNA form, the CDR3 reads TGCAGCGTTTTGACTGAAGCTTTCTTT. This codes for CSVLTEAFF. Full variable domain (remainder filled in from reference TRBV29-1 and TRBJ1-1): SAVISQKPSRDICQRGTSLTIQCQVDSQVTMMFWYRQQPGQSLTLIATANQGSEATYESGFVIDKFPISRPNLTFSTLTVSNMSPEDSSIYLCSVLTEAFFGQGTRLTVV.

This chain connects TRBV18 to TRBJ1-1; 8 bases agree with TRBD1. The CDR3 loop spans 17 amino acids. The trim removed 4 bases at V and 0 bases at J, leaving 10 bases unmatched. Germline CDR1 and CDR2: KGHSH and LQKENI. The CDR3 spells CASSLLGAGGVNTEAFF. In DNA form, the CDR3 reads TGTGCCAGCTCACTCCTTGGGGCAGGGGGCGTGAACACTGAAGCTTTCTTT.

The chain combines TRBV18 with TRBJ1-2; D remains ambiguous. V lost 0 bases and J lost 0, with 8 bases in between. The CDR3 has 15 residues. The V gene's germline CDR1 is KGHSH and CDR2 LQKENI. As DNA, the CDR3 is TGTGCCAGCTCACCACCGGTAGAAGCTAACTATGGCTACACCTTC. Translating gives CASSPPVEANYGYTF.

V gene TRBV18 combines with J gene TRBJ1-2; TRBD1 matches at 8 bases. CDR3 size: 17 residues. V was clipped by 3 bases and J by 8 bases; unmatched bases: 17. Germline loops: CDR1 KGHSH, CDR2 LQKENI. DNA for the CDR3: TGTGCCAGCTCACCTGAACCGAGCCGACAGGGGAGTTACGGCTACACCTTC. This encodes CASSPEPSRQGSYGYTF.

The chain recombines TRBV7-8 with TRBJ1-3; D perhaps matches TRBD1 (5 bases). CDR3 length equals 17 residues. The germline V gene has CDR1 SGHVS and CDR2 FQNEAQ. Trimming took 1 base from V and 4 from J, leaving 17 bases between them. The DNA for the CDR3 is TGTGCCAGCAGCTTAGATTCGGCGCCAAGGGACGGAAACACCATATATTTT. Translated, it gives CASSLDSAPRDGNTIYF.

The chain employs TRBV5-8 and TRBJ1-5; D unresolved. CDR3 length: 14 amino acids. CDR1 and CDR2 from the germline V gene are SGHTS and YDEGEE. Trimming removed 0 bases at V and 4 bases at J, with 8 bases between. The CDR3 region has the DNA TGTGCCAGCAGCTTGGGCAGGCCTAATCAGCCCCAGCATTTT. Translation gives CASSLGRPNQPQHF.

The V gene is TRBV5-6, the J gene TRBJ1-5, with unresolved D. V dropped 0 bases and J dropped 7 bases, with 5 bases sitting between them. Germline values: CDR1 SGHDT, CDR2 YYEEEE. This CDR3 comprises 12 residues. The CDR3 sequence is CASSLAGQPQHF. DNA of the CDR3: TGTGCCAGCAGCTTGGCGGGGCAGCCCCAGCATTTT.

This clone showed up just a few times. The V call is TRBV20-1, the J call TRBJ2-1; D is undetermined. Looked up from germline, CDR1 is DFQATT and CDR2 is SNEGSKA (reference sequence). This CDR3 is built from 11 residues. V was trimmed by 4 bases and J by 3 bases, leaving 4 bases between them. This CDR3 is CSATGYNEQFF. For the CDR3, the DNA is TGCAGTGCTACCGGCTACAATGAGCAGTTCTTC.

This clone has only one observation. J is TRBJ2-5 and V is TRBV2, with 7 bases aligning to TRBD2. The ends lost 2 bases at V and 2 bases at J; junction bases unmatched: 5. Germline V gives CDR1 SNHLY, CDR2 FYNNEI. The CDR3 contains 15 residues. This chain's CDR3 is CASSENSGGQETQYF. CDR3 sequence (DNA): TGTGCCAGCAGTGAAAATTCGGGGGGTCAAGAGACCCAGTACTTC.

The J gene is TRBJ2-5, the V gene TRBV15; 7 positions match TRBD2. Per germline, CDR1 LNHNV and CDR2 YYDKDF (reference sequence). There are 14 residues in the CDR3. Trimming took 5 bases from V and 4 from J; bases not matched to a gene: 7. CDR3 sequence (DNA): TGTGCCACCAGCTCACAGCGGGGCCTAGAGACCCAGTACTTC. Translating it yields CATSSQRGLETQYF. Variable domain in full (rest from reference TRBV15 and TRBJ2-5): DAMVIQNPRYQVTQFGKPVTLSCSQTLNHNVMYWYQQKSSQAPKLLFHYYDKDFNNEADTPDNFQSRRPNTSFCFLDIRSPGLGDTAMYLCATSSQRGLETQYFGPGTRLLVL.

The chain carries TRBV10-3 and TRBJ2-5, with no clear D. In germline, CDR1 is ENHRY, CDR2 SYGVKD. V was clipped by 8 bases and J by 3 bases, with 13 bases between them. CDR3 length: 13 amino acids. CDR3 amino acids: CAISGRTEETQYF. The CDR3 nucleotides read TGTGCCATCTCTGGGCGAACAGAAGAGACCCAGTACTTC.

The chain recombines TRBV7-9 with TRBJ2-3; 7 bases line up with TRBD2. The CDR3 sequence is 19 residues long. With V trimmed by 1 base and J by 0 bases, 13 bases remained unmatched. CDR1 is SEHNR, CDR2 FQNEAQ, per germline (reference sequence). CDR3 protein: CASSLGIREALTSTDTQYF. The CDR3 nucleotides read TGTGCCAGCAGCTTAGGGATTCGGGAGGCCCTAACTAGCACAGATACGCAGTATTTT.

This chain connects TRBV28 to TRBJ1-4, with 7 positions matching TRBD1. The CDR3 totals 15 residues. The germline V gene encodes CDR1 MDHEN and CDR2 SYDVKM. The V gene end was trimmed by 6 bases and the J gene end by 5 bases; junction bases not matched to a gene: 9. CDR3 DNA: TGTGCCAGCAGCCCTAACAGGGGTCTCAATGAAAAACTGTTTTTT. Translated, it gives CASSPNRGLNEKLFF.

This clone was seen a handful of times. The gene calls are TRBV2 and TRBJ1-2; no clear D gene. V lost 4 bases, J lost 3 bases, and 12 bases lay in between. Per the germline V gene, CDR1 is SNHLY and CDR2 is FYNNEI. The CDR3 extends over 14 amino acids. The CDR3 coding sequence is TGTGCCAGCAGTGTTAAGGCGGCTGACTATGGCTACACCTTC. Its protein product is CASSVKAADYGYTF.

V and J are TRBV5-4 and TRBJ2-7, with 7 nucleotides matching TRBD1. The CDR3 spans 14 residues. The V gene's germline CDR1 is SGHNT and CDR2 YYREEE (reference sequence). J gave up 2 bases and V 3 bases, and 5 bases lay outside the gene matches. The CDR3 loop is CASSWDSVAYEQYF. The CDR3 nucleotides read TGTGCCAGCAGCTGGGACAGTGTAGCCTACGAGCAGTACTTC.

This clone was seen only once. This chain uses TRBV7-2 with TRBJ2-4; 8 bases fit TRBD1. Germline V gives CDR1 SGHTA, CDR2 FQGNSA. There are 13 residues in the CDR3. With 3 bases clipped from V and 6 bases from J, the junction kept 1 base outside the gene matches. The CDR3 nucleotides read TGTGCCAGCAGCTTTGGACAGGGAAACATTCAGTACTTC. It yields the protein CASSFGQGNIQYF.

The chain is built from TRBV6-4 and TRBJ2-1; 11 nucleotides align to TRBD2. After removal of 6 bases from V and 8 bases from J, the junction contained 9 bases not matched to a gene. This CDR3 is 15 amino acids long. CDR1 and CDR2 from the germline V gene are MRHNA and SNTAGT. In DNA form, the CDR3 reads TGTGCCAGCAGAGTAGCGGGAGGGCCTCTCTATGAGCAGTTCTTC. It translates to CASRVAGGPLYEQFF.

V and J are TRBV7-2 and TRBJ1-1; D is undetermined. V lost 6 bases and J 0 bases, leaving 11 bases between the germline ends. There are 14 residues in the CDR3. Germline CDR1 is SGHTA and CDR2 is FQGNSA. DNA for the CDR3: TGTGCCAGCAGGTTCGCCTCCATGAACACTGAAGCTTTCTTT. Protein sequence: CASRFASMNTEAFF.

V and J are TRBV9 and TRBJ2-1, with 8 nucleotides matching TRBD1. Germline V gives CDR1 SGDLS, CDR2 YYNGEE. The CDR3 sequence is 15 residues long. V gave up 5 bases and J gave up 4 bases; unmatched junction bases: 8. CDR3 sequence (DNA): TGTGCCAGCAGTAGTGGACAGGGCCTATACAATGAGCAGTTCTTC. Its protein is CASSSGQGLYNEQFF.

This chain links TRBV30 with TRBJ2-3, with TRBD1 identical over 7 bases. CDR3 size: 12 residues. Germline assignment: CDR1 GTSNPN and CDR2 SVGIG (reference sequence). Trimming removed 8 bases from V and 5 bases from J; junction bases left unmatched: 7. Written as DNA, the CDR3 is TGTGCCCACGGGACAGTCCTAGATACGCAGTATTTT. Translated: CAHGTVLDTQYF.

The chain couples TRBV15 to TRBJ2-1, with D perhaps matching TRBD2 (5 bases). Between the trimmed V and J ends, which lost 9 bases and 1 base, there was a span of 13 bases. The CDR3 has 14 amino acids. Germline CDR1 is LNHNV and CDR2 is YYDKDF (reference sequence). The CDR3 loop reads CATSEGGSYNEQFF. The CDR3 DNA reads TGTGCCACAAGTGAGGGTGGATCCTACAATGAGCAGTTCTTC.